The clone carrying this TCR beta chain was detected only a few times. Its antigen is not known. This CDR3 comprises 12 residues. V was trimmed by 5 bases and J by 15 bases, leaving 17 bases between them. Germline V gene lookup returns CDR1 SGHTA and CDR2 FQGNSA. One entry per CDR3 protein results from TCRdb running MiXCR on the reads. Here the sample spans hundreds of thousands of distinct CDR3 sequences, under 55% being singletons. The sample is drawn from a study of T cell repertoires in cytomegalovirus infection. Study-level information: Well-studied HLA-B-restricted epitopes and recently identified HLA-C-restricted epitopes of CMV were both used in the study.

The rearrangement joins TRBV7-2 to TRBJ2-1; D not certain. The sequence derives from a human donor in good health (CMV status not recorded). Some clones in this sample may be carry-over from other donors' samples. The input for sequencing was cultured PBMCs, taken from culture after CMV antigen stimulation. Here the CDR3 DNA reads TGTGCCAGCAGCCTTACAACACTACGGCCGTTCTTC. This sequence encodes CASSLTTLRPFF.